This T cell receptor (beta chain) came from a study of identical twins. Study-wide results and caveats: Out-of-frame alpha sequences common to twins exhibited an excess of low generation probability.

TCRdb reprocessed the 5' RACE reads via MiXCR and lists one record per CDR3 protein. Altogether approximately 600,000 distinct CDR3 sequences are present, 9.6% being singletons, with the ten largest covering more than 2.5%. The CDR3 has 14 residues. Germline V gives CDR1 SGHTA, CDR2 FQGNSA. The V end lost 1 base, the J end lost 3 bases, and 10 bases lay between the germline ends. This clonotype was found many times. The antigen is unknown. These same records also appear under a second study, on yellow fever vaccine responses in identical twins.

Sequenced material: PBMCs. This receptor was taken from a woman between 18 and 30 years old in good health. This chain uses TRBV7-2 with TRBJ2-7, with D uncertain. The CDR3 spells CASSLGPLYYEQYF. DNA of the CDR3: TGTGCCAGCAGCTTAGGCCCACTATACTACGAGCAGTACTTC.